The count of the clone carrying this TCR beta chain is one. Its target is unknown. The data derive from a study of cytomegalovirus exposure and HLA in healthy donors. Libraries were prepared by immunoSEQ multiplex PCR; TCRdb keeps only in-frame clonotypes and omits some of them. The sample lists 75,000 to 100,000 clones; about 96% were seen once. Overall study findings and caveats: According to a later analysis, TCR clusters from the first cohort tended to co-occur in the 120 or so validation repertoires. The classifier reportedly diagnosed cytomegalovirus status with high sensitivity and specificity. There were 150 or so TCR beta chains listed as cytomegalovirus-associated.

Specimen: PBMCs. The TCR comes from a man aged 18-30 years in good health and CMV-seronegative.

The CDR3 DNA follows: TGCGCCAGCAGGGCCGGGGGGGAAAGCAATCAGCCCCAGCATTTT. Encoded protein: CASRAGGESNQPQHF. This sequence joins TRBV5-1 and TRBJ1-5, with D perhaps matching TRBD1 (5 bases). CDR1 SGHRS and CDR2 YFSETQ come from the germline V gene. There are 15 residues in the CDR3. The V and J ends lost 5 bases and 1 base respectively, with 13 bases between them.